The TCR beta chain described here comes from a study of blood T cell repertoires in COVID-19 (dated by TCRdb to 2018 to 2020). Looking at the study overall: The collaborator samples originated in the United States, Italy and Spain and spanned the acute and convalescent phases of COVID-19. The repertoires were released in a freely available public database meant as a resource for research on the immune response to SARS-CoV-2. Where available, HLA class I and class II types were obtained from metadata supplied by the sample provider rather than from assay-based typing. Samples came from the ongoing ImmuneRACE study (first 160 participants) plus 1,254 subjects from 6 global collaborators. Deeply sampled blood TCRbeta repertoires from subjects exposed to, actively infected with, or recovered from COVID-19 were included in the dataset. Nearly every sample came with metadata listing a de-identified subject ID, COVID-19 status, age in years and sex. The prospective study material was composed of cDNA or gDNA derived from T cells, B-cell-depleted T cells, or PBMCs.

This clone was seen a handful of times. The clone's antigen remains unknown. It has no much larger one-base neighbor in the sample; base qualities were not kept. The immunoSEQ Assay, a bias-controlled multiplex PCR, was used to amplify TCRbeta CDR3 regions from genomic DNA. The study's own analysis went as follows. Within the assay, amplification of reference gene primers was used to estimate how many nucleated cells each sample contained. To quantify the absolute abundance of each unique TCRbeta CDR3 rearrangement, sequence reads were collapsed and filtered. For each sample, productive Simpson clonality was calculated as the square root of Simpson's diversity index over productive rearrangements. This is the immuneACCESS table as TCRdb keeps it, with only in-frame sequences that have V and J called. A part of the clones is gone; compared with another copy, unresolved V genes explain less than half, and the rest is unexplained. V, J and clone size are taken as reported in that table, and D and trimming were inferred from the DNA itself. Across this sample there are 90,000 to 120,000 clones, with 60% to 85% seen only once. The ten most abundant clones make up 4.3% of the sample.

The investigation overall reported the following: Clinical and demographic metadata were provided uncurated, with the amount varying by source and participant.

Whole blood was collected in K2EDTA tubes by collaborating institutions according to the institutions' own protocols. Collaborator samples were shipped for TCRbeta analysis as frozen whole blood, isolated PBMCs, or DNA extracted from either sample type. Relative to germline, V is 4 bases shorter and J is 5 bases shorter, with 8 bases between their ends. From its cysteine to its phenylalanine, the CDR3 spans 12 amino acids. Only the CDR3 part of the read is kept: 36 bases, read in frame from the first base. The CDR1 and CDR2 encoded by the germline V gene are SGHRS and YFSETQ. The receptor chain draws on TRBV5-1 and TRBJ2-3; matching of 5 bases hints at TRBD2 as the D gene. The source is an older man with acute or convalescent COVID-19. The material sequenced was peripheral blood. Read as DNA, the sequence is TGCGCCAGCAGCGTAGGAGGAGATACGCAGTATTTT. This codes for CASSVGGDTQYF. The reference TRBV5-1 and TRBJ2-3 proteins fill in what lies around the CDR3, so the full variable domain reads KAGVTQTPRYLIKTRGQQVTLSCSPISGHRSVSWYQQTPGQGLQFLFEYFSETQRNKGNFPGRFSGRQFSNSRSEMNVSTLELGDSALYLCASSVGGDTQYFGPGTRLTVL.